Each of the 10 T cell receptor beta chains below was sequenced from the same sample in a study of T cells in Graves' hyperthyroidism and ophthalmopathy. From RNA transcripts, TCR beta CDR3 regions were amplified. The HTBI primer set served for first-round RT-PCR of the TCR CDR3. TCRdb re-derived calls from the multiplex PCR reads in MiXCR, one entry per CDR3 protein. Of under 450,000 distinct CDR3 sequences in the sample, less than 15% were seen once. The sample taken for sequencing was blood. The receptor set was obtained from a man aged 30-40 years with Graves' hyperthyroidism that later progressed to Graves' ophthalmopathy.

The table lists this clonotype with a few counts. The V gene is TRBV18, the J gene TRBJ1-1, with a possible D match to TRBD1 (5 bases). The V end lost 1 base, the J end lost 1 base, and 10 bases lay between the germline ends. The CDR3 totals 15 residues. The germline V gene has CDR1 KGHSH and CDR2 LQKENI. The CDR3 bases are TGTGCCAGCTCACCACAGGGAGGGGAGAACACTGAAGCTTTCTTT. This encodes CASSPQGGENTEAFF.

This clonotype has ten or more counts. J is TRBJ2-2 and V is TRBV11-2; no clear D. There are 14 residues in the CDR3. The germline V gene encodes CDR1 SGHAT and CDR2 FQNNGV. V lost 0 bases and J 6 bases, leaving 8 bases between the germline ends. CDR3 sequence reads: CASSLDLASGELFF. The CDR3 nucleotides read TGTGCCAGCAGCTTAGATTTGGCTTCCGGGGAGCTGTTTTTT.

In this sample, this clonotype turned up a few times. The CDR3: CSADRVTDTQYF. The CDR3 nucleotides read TGCAGTGCCGACAGGGTAACAGATACGCAGTATTTT. The chain combines TRBV20-1 with TRBJ2-3; 7 bases agree with TRBD1. CDR1 is DFQATT and CDR2 is SNEGSKA in the germline V gene (reference sequence). V lost 6 bases to trimming and J lost 3 bases; unmatched junction nucleotides: 3. This CDR3 spans 12 amino acids.

Only a few counts were recorded for this clonotype. V and J are TRBV19 and TRBJ2-7; 10 bases fit TRBD2. Germline V CDR1 and CDR2: LNHDA, SQIVND (reference sequence). This CDR3 has 13 amino acids. With 4 bases clipped from V and 7 bases from J, the junction kept 4 bases outside the gene matches. Here the CDR3 reads CASSTSGGREQYF. The DNA of the CDR3 is TGTGCCAGTAGTACTAGCGGGGGACGGGAGCAGTACTTC.

There are many counts of this clonotype. This chain connects TRBV7-8 to TRBJ2-7; D is ambiguous. Germline CDR1 and CDR2: SGHVS and FQNEAQ. This CDR3 comprises 11 residues. Between the trimmed V and J ends, which lost 7 bases and 3 bases, there was a span of 7 bases. In DNA form, the CDR3 reads TGTGCCAGCACCGGAGACTACGAGCAGTACTTC. Translation: CASTGDYEQYF.

The rearrangement links TRBV6-4 to TRBJ1-5; D gene ambiguous. Germline CDR1 reads MRHNA; CDR2 reads SNTAGT. V was clipped by 2 bases and J by 5 bases, with 10 bases between them. There are 14 residues in the CDR3. This chain's CDR3 is CASSDRRKHQPQHF. The CDR3 DNA reads as TGTGCCAGCAGTGACCGCCGGAAACATCAGCCCCAGCATTTT.

This clonotype was detected many times. The genes are TRBV12-5 and TRBJ1-5; D gene ambiguous. Germline loops: CDR1 LGHNT, CDR2 FRNRAP. The CDR3 is made up of 15 amino acids. Deletions cut 1 base from V and 3 bases from J, with 10 bases between. CDR3 coding DNA: TGTGCTAGTGGTTTGGGGACGGTGGACAATCAGCCCCAGCATTTT. Its translation: CASGLGTVDNQPQHF.

This clonotype was seen ten or more times. CDR3 coding DNA: TGCGCCAGCAGCACCCGGACCAGGGCAGATACGCAGTATTTT. Translation gives CASSTRTRADTQYF. This chain uses TRBV4-1 with TRBJ2-3, with a weak D call TRBD1 (5 bases). Trimming cost V 5 bases and J 4 bases, with 13 bases left between them. Germline CDR1 reads MGHRA; CDR2 reads YSYEKL. The CDR3 is made up of 14 amino acids.

This clonotype was picked up many times. The chain uses TRBV28 and TRBJ2-7; possibly TRBD2 for D (9 bases). The CDR3 is made up of 21 amino acids. Looked up from germline, CDR1 is MDHEN and CDR2 is SYDVKM. V dropped 4 bases and J dropped 3 bases, with 34 bases sitting between them. The chain's CDR3 is CASSSRTGTGSMEAGGYEQYF. In DNA, the CDR3 is TGTGCCAGCAGTTCCAGAACCGGGACAGGTTCAATGGAAGCGGGGGGCTACGAGCAGTACTTC.

This clonotype has more than one count but fewer than ten. V gene TRBV11-3 combines with J gene TRBJ2-5, with D possibly TRBD2 on 6 matching bases. V was pared by 5 bases and J by 1 base, with 17 bases between. Germline V gives CDR1 SGHNT, CDR2 YENEEA. The CDR3 loop spans 16 amino acids. The CDR3 coding sequence is TGTGCCAGCAGCCCACGTGGGAGGCGCAGCCAAGAGACCCAGTACTTC. Translated: CASSPRGRRSQETQYF.